The rows below give T cell receptor beta chains drawn from one sample of a study of technical replicates of blood from a handful of donors. Produced via immunoSEQ multiplex PCR; TCRdb's table is partial and in-frame only. Here the sample spans roughly 68,000 clones, around 87% being singletons. The source material was PBMCs. The receptors were sampled from a human donor in good health. Some clones in this sample may be carry-over from other donors' samples. CDR3s include the opening cysteine and the closing phenylalanine or tryptophan. The order of the fields is clone size, D gene, V gene, J gene, CDR3 protein, CDR3 DNA. D genes are given only for firm matches. Clone size, where shown, is once, few, many, or a class for clones that have expanded.

>-|TRBD1|TRBV5-6|TRBJ1-2
CASSLTGAGGYGYTF
TGTGCCAGCAGTCTAACAGGGGCGGGTGGCTATGGCTACACCTTC
>-|TRBD2|TRBV29-1|TRBJ2-5
CSVTSGGGRETQYF
TGCAGCGTGACTAGCGGGGGGGGCAGGGAGACCCAGTACTTC
>-|-|TRBV18|TRBJ2-3
CASSPGQATPDTQYF
TGTGCCAGCTCACCAGGGCAGGCCACCCCAGATACGCAGTATTTT
>-|TRBD1|TRBV18|TRBJ2-7
CASSPGQGGEQYF
TGTGCCAGCTCACCCGGACAGGGGGGAGAGCAGTACTTC
>-|TRBD2|TRBV7-9|TRBJ2-3
CASSQREGVTDTQYF
TGTGCCAGCAGCCAGCGGGAGGGCGTAACAGATACGCAGTATTTT
>-|TRBD1|TRBV7-9|TRBJ1-2
CASSLAGTGTGYTF
TGTGCCAGCAGCTTGGCCGGGACAGGGACGGGCTACACCTTC
>-|TRBD1|TRBV7-9|TRBJ2-5
CASSLYGDRGRVETQYF
TGTGCCAGCAGCTTATATGGCGACAGGGGTCGCGTGGAGACCCAGTACTTC
>-|TRBD2|TRBV27|TRBJ2-1
CASSFSSGGRLNNEQFF
TGTGCCAGCAGTTTCTCTTCTGGCGGGAGGTTAAACAATGAGCAGTTCTTC
>-|TRBD1|TRBV10-3|TRBJ1-5
CAISTGTGGYSNQPQHF
TGTGCCATCAGCACCGGGACAGGGGGCTATAGCAATCAGCCCCAGCATTTT
>-|TRBD1|TRBV4-1|TRBJ2-7
CASSQDRTGRSYEQYF
TGCGCCAGCAGCCAAGACAGGACAGGGAGGTCCTACGAGCAGTACTTC
>-|TRBD1|TRBV4-3|TRBJ1-5
CASSQDWDREYRQPQHF
TGCGCCAGCAGCCAAGACTGGGACAGGGAGTATAGGCAGCCCCAGCATTTT
>-|TRBD1|TRBV7-6|TRBJ2-5
CASSWGTVRGETQYF
TGTGCCAGCAGCTGGGGGACAGTCCGGGGAGAGACCCAGTACTTC
>-|TRBD2|TRBV4-2|TRBJ2-3
CASSPPERGGQATQYF
TGTGCCAGCAGCCCCCCGGAGCGGGGGGGGCAGGCTACGCAGTATTTT
>-|-|TRBV9|TRBJ1-4
CASSAYGGPNEKLFF
TGTGCCAGCAGCGCCTACGGGGGTCCTAATGAAAAACTGTTTTTT
>-|TRBD1|TRBV9|TRBJ2-6
CASSVGDRAEGGANVLTF
TGTGCCAGCAGCGTAGGGGACAGGGCTGAGGGTGGGGCCAACGTCCTGACTTTC
>-|TRBD1|TRBV7-9|TRBJ2-3
CASSLATYRDRAGTQYF
TGTGCCAGCAGCTTAGCGACATACCGGGACAGGGCAGGTACGCAGTATTTT
>once|TRBD2|TRBV7-6|TRBJ2-5
CASSLTASGRETQYF
TGTGCCAGCAGCTTAACCGCTAGCGGGAGAGAGACCCAGTACTTC
>-|-|TRBV5-1|TRBJ1-2
CASSSGNYGYTF
TGCGCCAGCAGCTCAGGAAACTATGGCTACACCTTC
>-|TRBD2|TRBV19|TRBJ2-7
CASSRTSGLSYEQYF
TGTGCCAGTAGTAGGACTAGCGGGCTCTCCTACGAGCAGTACTTC
>-|TRBD2|TRBV2|TRBJ2-5
CASSDQRGGQRRETQYF
TGTGCCAGCAGTGATCAGCGGGGGGGCCAGAGGCGAGAGACCCAGTACTTC
>-|TRBD1|TRBV19|TRBJ1-1
CASRLQGAFTEAFF
TGTGCCAGTAGATTACAGGGGGCATTCACTGAAGCTTTCTTT
>once|-|TRBV7-9|TRBJ1-2
CASARDTTLGNYGYTF
TGTGCCAGCGCGAGGGACACCACATTGGGAAACTATGGCTACACCTTC
>-|-|TRBV11-2|TRBJ2-7
CASTDGSQFVPQYF
TGTGCCTCTACAGACGGCTCCCAGTTTGTCCCGCAGTACTTC
>-|-|TRBV4-2|TRBJ2-2
CASTGGLGALNANTGELFF
TGTGCCAGCACCGGGGGGCTAGGGGCCCTAAACGCGAACACCGGGGAGCTGTTTTTT
>-|TRBD1|TRBV4-1|TRBJ1-2
CASSQGIQGARGYTF
TGCGCCAGCAGCCAAGGGATTCAGGGGGCGCGAGGCTACACCTTC
>-|TRBD2|TRBV11-2|TRBJ2-1
CASSLPVDGAGSLRNEQFF
TGTGCCAGCAGCCTCCCTGTGGATGGAGCGGGGTCTCTGAGGAATGAGCAGTTCTTC